This T cell receptor (beta chain) derives from a study of shared clonotypes between healthy human individuals. Only CD45RO-negative cells positively selected for CCR7 counted as naive CD8 cells, so terminally differentiated effector memory CD45RA+ cells were excluded. All donors were healthy HIV-negative adults lacking recent acute infections or vaccinations. Tens of thousands of T cell genomes (roughly 0.2 ug DNA) went into each sorted-subset replicate. Per the study methods: Quality scores were absent from the junction-only immunoSEQ sequences, so filtering differed. Profiled with immunoSEQ multiplex PCR; TCRdb holds only in-frame clones, not every one. V and J calls and clone size are those listed in that table; D and trimming were worked out from the DNA. The table lists hundreds of thousands of clones, roughly 96% of them singletons, with 0.11% in the top ten. CDR1 and CDR2 (germline): MDHEN, SYDVKM. V was cut by 5 bases and J by 1 base, with 14 bases left in between. CDR3 size: 15 residues.

This rearrangement joins TRBV28 to TRBJ1-1; D is uncertain. The sequence was obtained from a woman under 40 in good health. Sequencing was carried out using naive CD8+ T cells sorted from blood. The CDR3 reads CASSAELDPNTEAFF. CDR3 DNA sequence: TGTGCCAGCAGTGCTGAACTGGACCCGAACACTGAAGCTTTCTTT.